This TCR beta chain was retrieved from a study of radiation and T cells in renal cell carcinoma. Treatment reported: 15 Gy SBRT to primary tumor, nephrectomy 4 weeks later. The CDR3 has 15 amino acids. From germline, CDR1 is SGDLS and CDR2 YYNGEE. Trimming left V 4 bases short and J 0 bases short, with 11 bases between. Data came from immunoSEQ multiplex PCR; TCRdb stores just in-frame clones and leaves some out. Of 15,000 to 20,000 clones listed, over 45% are singletons. The clonotype comes from a middle-aged man with renal cell carcinoma. The J gene is TRBJ1-3, the V gene TRBV9; D is ambiguous. Sample: tumor tissue, taken from a patient whose treatment included radiotherapy and nephrectomy. DNA of the CDR3: TGTGCCAGCAGCACGGGTCAGTCCTCTGGAAACACCATATATTTT. The encoded protein is CASSTGQSSGNTIYF.